This T cell receptor (beta chain) was identified during a study of vaccination and CD4 T cells after COVID-19. Stated treatment: approximately 9-day PBMC culture with coronavirus spike peptide pools or control peptides (ViraFEST assay). Points on this clonotype: Its specificity is unknown.

Germline assignment: CDR1 SQVTM and CDR2 ANQGSEA. Trimming cost V 4 bases and J 3 bases, with 14 bases left between them. CDR3 length: 14 residues. Sequenced with the Oncomine TCR Beta short-read assay was DNA taken from cultured CD4+ T cells. TCRdb re-called the PCR reads with MiXCR, one entry per CDR3 protein. The sample lists 12,000 or so distinct CDR3 sequences; around 21% were seen once. This material consisted of CD4+ T cells from blood, cultured in vitro, taken after SARS-CoV-2 vaccination. This clonotype originated in a human donor who had recovered from COVID-19. The chain uses TRBV29-1 and TRBJ2-3, with D perhaps TRBD1 (6 bases). The CDR3 protein is CSVAHGGATDTQYF. CDR3 sequence (DNA): TGCAGCGTTGCTCATGGGGGCGCGACAGATACGCAGTATTTT.